The sequence of this T cell receptor beta chain was determined in a study of blood T cell repertoires in COVID-19. For the study at large: Samples came from the United States, Italy and Spain, spanning acute and convalescent COVID-19. Sample material is recorded as cDNA or gDNA derived from T cells, B-cell-depleted T cells, or PBMCs.

Authors' data handling: The authors estimated nucleated cell counts from reference gene primer amplification. Generated by immunoSEQ multiplex PCR, the TCRdb table keeps only in-frame clones and is missing some. The V and J calls and clone size come from that table; D and trimming were worked out from the DNA. The data hold 90,000 to 120,000 clones, with 65% to 80% observed a single time. Sequenced sample: peripheral blood. The clonotype originates from a man between 65 and 80 years old with acute or convalescent COVID-19.

The CDR3 is CATLAGQQHF. The CDR3 DNA is TGTGCCACCCTGGCCGGACAGCAGCATTTT. This chain uses TRBV6-5 with TRBJ1-5; a possible D gene is TRBD1 (6 bases). Germline loops: CDR1 MNHEY, CDR2 SVGAGI. With 10 bases removed from V and 13 bases from J, the gap between germline ends came to 14 bases. The CDR3 is made up of 10 amino acids.